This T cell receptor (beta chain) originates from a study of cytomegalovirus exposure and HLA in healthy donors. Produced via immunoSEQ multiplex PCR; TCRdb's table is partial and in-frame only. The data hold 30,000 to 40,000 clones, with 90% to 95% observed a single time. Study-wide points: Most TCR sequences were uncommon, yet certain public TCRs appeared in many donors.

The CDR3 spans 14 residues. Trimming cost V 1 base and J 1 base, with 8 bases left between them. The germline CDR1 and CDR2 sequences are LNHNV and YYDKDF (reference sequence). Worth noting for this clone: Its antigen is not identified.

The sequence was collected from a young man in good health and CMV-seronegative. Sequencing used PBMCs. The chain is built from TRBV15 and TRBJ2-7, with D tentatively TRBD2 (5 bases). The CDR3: CATSRGTLSYEQYF. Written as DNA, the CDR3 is TGTGCCACCAGCAGAGGGACTTTGTCCTACGAGCAGTACTTC.